Each of the 7 T cell receptor beta chains below was sequenced from the same sample in a study of T cell responses to AZD1222 COVID-19 vaccine. Using immunoSEQ multiplex PCR, the repertoire was profiled, and TCRdb retains in-frame clones only, with some absent. Of tens of thousands of clones detected, approximately 90% appear once; the ten largest clones hold roughly 31%. The sample in question was peripheral blood, obtained 28 days after the second AZD1222 dose. These TCRs come from an adult who received the AZD1222 COVID-19 vaccine.

This chain connects TRBV7-6 to TRBJ2-7; 7 nucleotides line up with TRBD1. The trim removed 5 bases at V and 3 bases at J, leaving 7 bases unmatched. Germline V gene lookup returns CDR1 SGHVS and CDR2 FNYEAQ. This CDR3 has 14 residues. The CDR3: CASSTRDRLYEQYF. CDR3 DNA: TGTGCCAGCAGCACTCGGGACAGACTCTACGAGCAGTACTTC.

This clone is a singleton in its sample. This chain joins TRBV30 and TRBJ1-4; unclear D gene. V was pared by 0 bases and J by 8 bases, with 10 bases between. In germline, CDR1 is GTSNPN, CDR2 SVGIG (reference sequence). This CDR3 spans 13 amino acids. This CDR3 reads CAWSVLIEEKLFF. DNA of the CDR3: TGTGCCTGGAGTGTTTTGATAGAGGAAAAACTGTTTTTT.

This clone has a handful of counts. The chain carries TRBV5-8 and TRBJ1-5, with no clear D. The CDR3 has 13 amino acids. Trimming removed 4 bases at V and 3 bases at J, with 8 bases between. CDR1 is SGHTS, CDR2 YDEGEE, per germline. CDR3 amino acids: CASSASHNQPQHF. CDR3 nucleotide sequence: TGTGCCAGCAGCGCGAGCCACAATCAGCCCCAGCATTTT.

The chain is built from TRBV6-5 and TRBJ1-3; TRBD1 might be the D (5 bases). The germline gives CDR1 MNHEY, CDR2 SVGAGI. Trimming took off 0 bases at V and 8 bases at J, with 11 bases between the two ends. CDR3 length equals 14 residues. The CDR3: CASSYSGTGDTIYF. CDR3 coding DNA: TGTGCCAGCAGTTACTCCGGGACCGGAGACACCATATATTTT.

The rearrangement uses TRBV12-3 or TRBV12-4 and TRBJ2-1; D not resolved. The ends were cut back, 2 bases at V and 7 bases at J, with 9 bases in the middle. There are 13 residues in the CDR3. The CDR3 nucleotides read TGTGCCAGCAGTTTATGGTCGCCAAATGAGCAGTTCTTC. Amino acids: CASSLWSPNEQFF.

The V call is TRBV5-1, the J call TRBJ1-1; TRBD1 might be the D (5 bases). With 5 bases removed from V and 0 bases from J, the gap between germline ends came to 14 bases. Germline V gene sequence: CDR1 SGHRS, CDR2 YFSETQ. The CDR3 extends over 15 amino acids. The DNA for the CDR3 is TGCGCCAGCAGTCCTGCGGGGCATGTGAACACTGAAGCTTTCTTT. This sequence encodes CASSPAGHVNTEAFF.

The chain combines TRBV6-5 with TRBJ1-5; D is ambiguous. Trimming stripped 7 bases from V and 6 bases from J, with 13 bases between. The CDR3 runs 13 residues. The germline CDR1 and CDR2 sequences are MNHEY and SVGAGI. The CDR3 spells CASTLLGAQPQHF. The DNA for the CDR3 is TGTGCCAGCACCCTCTTAGGAGCTCAGCCCCAGCATTTT.